The 8 T cell receptor beta chains presented below share a single source sample, sequenced in a study of blood T cell repertoires in COVID-19. Assay used: immunoSEQ multiplex PCR; TCRdb lists only in-frame clones, some missing. The sample holds roughly 250,000 clones, more than 80% seen once. The sequenced material came from peripheral blood. All receptors derive from a woman aged 40-49 years with acute or convalescent COVID-19.

The V gene is TRBV7-2, the J gene TRBJ1-5; a possible D gene is TRBD1 (6 bases). V was cut by 5 bases and J by 4 bases, with 12 bases left in between. Germline loops: CDR1 SGHTA, CDR2 FQGNSA. The CDR3 contains 14 residues. CDR3 sequence: CASSTGTPNQPQHF. In nucleotides, the CDR3 is TGTGCCAGCAGCACCGGGACACCAAATCAGCCCCAGCATTTT.

The rearrangement uses TRBV9 and TRBJ1-2; 7 bases are shared with TRBD1. V gave up 4 bases and J gave up 4 bases; unmatched junction bases: 10. This CDR3 has 15 residues. CDR1 and CDR2 (germline): SGDLS, YYNGEE. Here the CDR3 reads CASSKSQGQFYGYTF. Here the CDR3 DNA reads TGTGCCAGCAGCAAGTCCCAGGGACAGTTCTATGGCTACACCTTC.

The table lists this clone with a count of one. V is TRBV5-4 and J is TRBJ2-5; D may be TRBD1 (6 bases). Between the trimmed V and J ends, which lost 1 base and 2 bases, there was a span of 15 bases. The CDR3 extends over 16 amino acids. Germline V gene sequence: CDR1 SGHNT, CDR2 YYREEE (reference sequence). CDR3 nucleotide sequence: TGTGCCAGCAGCTTGCGGTTCAAGGGGGATCAAGAGACCCAGTACTTC. Translated: CASSLRFKGDQETQYF.

The chain is built from TRBV10-3 and TRBJ1-1; D unresolved. V lost 0 bases and J lost 7, with 9 bases in between. CDR3 size: 13 residues. CDR1 and CDR2 from the germline V gene are ENHRY and SYGVKD. The CDR3 is CAISESGENEAFF. CDR3 DNA sequence: TGTGCCATCAGTGAGTCGGGAGAGAATGAAGCTTTCTTT.

This clone was detected once. The genes are TRBV12-5 and TRBJ1-2, with 8 positions matching TRBD1. Germline assignment: CDR1 LGHNT and CDR2 FRNRAP. CDR3 length equals 14 residues. Trimming at V came to 6 bases and at J to 4 bases, leaving 7 bases not matched to a gene. The CDR3 here is CASGPGQGGYGYTF. The DNA of the CDR3 is TGTGCTAGTGGCCCTGGACAGGGTGGCTATGGCTACACCTTC.

The CDR3 DNA reads as TGTGCCAGCAGTATTGGGACTAGCAGGTCTAATGAGCAGTTCTTC. It specifies CASSIGTSRSNEQFF. V usage is TRBV7-2 and J usage is TRBJ2-1; 9 nucleotides line up with TRBD2. The CDR3 totals 15 residues. Germline V gene data show CDR1 as SGHTA and CDR2 as FQGNSA. V lost 6 bases and J lost 7; bases outside the gene matches: 10.

This clone showed up just once. The same CDR3 also results from other DNA sequences found in this sample. The rearrangement joins TRBV7-9 to TRBJ2-3, with TRBD2 matching over 13 bases. V gave up 5 bases and J gave up 1 base; unmatched junction bases: 3. CDR1 and CDR2 (germline): SEHNR, FQNEAQ (reference sequence). This CDR3 is built from 16 residues. Here the CDR3 DNA reads TGTGCCAGCAGCCTAGGACTAGCGGGGGGCACAGATACGCAGTATTTT. Translated: CASSLGLAGGTDTQYF.

The CDR3 loop is CASSSFLSSPTGGFYGYTF. In DNA form, the CDR3 reads TGTGCCAGCAGCTCCTTCCTAAGTTCCCCGACAGGGGGCTTTTATGGCTACACCTTC. This chain joins TRBV7-9 and TRBJ1-2, with 10 bases that match TRBD1. Germline loops: CDR1 SEHNR, CDR2 FQNEAQ (reference sequence). This CDR3 is built from 19 residues. The trim removed 4 bases at V and 5 bases at J, leaving 19 bases unmatched.